This entry describes one TCR beta chain. Data came from immunoSEQ multiplex PCR; TCRdb stores just in-frame clones and leaves some out. The sample lists 85,000 to 100,000 clones, under 95% occurring once. This specimen belongs to a study of T cell changes during pregnancy in multiple sclerosis. Germline loops: CDR1 MNHEY, CDR2 SMNVEV (reference sequence). The length of the CDR3 is 13 residues. With 6 bases clipped from V and 2 bases from J, the junction kept 3 bases outside the gene matches. The clonotype comes from a female donor with multiple sclerosis, enrolled in a pregnancy study. Source: peripheral blood, taken before pregnancy. This chain links TRBV27 with TRBJ2-5; TRBD1 matches at 7 bases. CDR3 nucleotides: TGTGCCAGCAGCCGACAGGGTCAAGAGACCCAGTACTTC. Translated: CASSRQGQETQYF.